The T cell receptor beta chain under discussion was sequenced for a study of cytotoxic CD8 clonotypes in ibrutinib-treated CLL. The overall study: Response sampling took place at median roughly 12 months of treatment, range 6 to 36.

There are 14 residues in the CDR3. The V and J ends lost 7 bases and 3 bases respectively, with 12 bases between them. Germline values: CDR1 LNHDA, CDR2 SQIVND (reference sequence). Comment on this clone: The antigen remains unidentified.

Sequencing sought depths of 1 in 200,000 to 1 in 1 million T cells. Using immunoSEQ multiplex PCR, the repertoire was profiled, and TCRdb retains in-frame clones only, with some absent. There are about 30,000 clones in the sample; 57% occur only once, and around 5% lies in the top ten. Frozen PBMC stocks contributed approximately 1.9 micrograms of genomic DNA to the TCR beta libraries. Findings and limits, study-wide: Patients had baseline clonality above age-matched healthy donors, and this clonality moved with circulating CD8+ T-cell counts.

This sequence originates from a human donor with chronic lymphocytic leukemia. The material sequenced was PBMCs, taken before ibrutinib treatment. The V and J genes are TRBV19 and TRBJ2-2; a possible D gene is TRBD1 (6 bases). The CDR3 spells CASTGGVYTGELFF. The CDR3 nucleotides read TGTGCCAGTACTGGGGGCGTCTACACCGGGGAGCTGTTTTTT. The full variable domain, completed using reference TRBV19 and TRBJ2-2, is DGGITQSPKYLFRKEGQNVTLSCEQNLNHDAMYWYRQDPGQGLRLIYYSQIVNDFQKGDIAEGYSVSREKKESFPLTVTSAQKNPTAFYLCASTGGVYTGELFFGEGSRLTVL.